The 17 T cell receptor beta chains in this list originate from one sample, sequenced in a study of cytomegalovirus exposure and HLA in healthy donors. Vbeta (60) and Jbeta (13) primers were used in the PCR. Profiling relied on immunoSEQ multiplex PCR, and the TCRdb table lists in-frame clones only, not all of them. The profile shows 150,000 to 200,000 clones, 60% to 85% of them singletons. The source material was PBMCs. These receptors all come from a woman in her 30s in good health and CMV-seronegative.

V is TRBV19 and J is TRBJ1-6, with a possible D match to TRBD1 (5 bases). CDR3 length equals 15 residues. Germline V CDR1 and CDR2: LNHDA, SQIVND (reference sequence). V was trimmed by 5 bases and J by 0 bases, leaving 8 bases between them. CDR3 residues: CASSRQGSYNSPLHF. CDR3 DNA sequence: TGTGCCAGTAGTCGGCAGGGCTCCTATAATTCACCCCTCCACTTT. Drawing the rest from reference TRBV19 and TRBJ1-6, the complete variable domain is DGGITQSPKYLFRKEGQNVTLSCEQNLNHDAMYWYRQDPGQGLRLIYYSQIVNDFQKGDIAEGYSVSREKKESFPLTVTSAQKNPTAFYLCASSRQGSYNSPLHFGNGTRLTVT.

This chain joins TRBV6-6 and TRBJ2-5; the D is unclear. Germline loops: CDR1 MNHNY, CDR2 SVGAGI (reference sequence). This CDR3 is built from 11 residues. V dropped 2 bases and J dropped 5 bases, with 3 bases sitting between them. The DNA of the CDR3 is TGTGCCAGCAGTTACGGCGAGACCCAGTACTTC. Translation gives CASSYGETQYF.

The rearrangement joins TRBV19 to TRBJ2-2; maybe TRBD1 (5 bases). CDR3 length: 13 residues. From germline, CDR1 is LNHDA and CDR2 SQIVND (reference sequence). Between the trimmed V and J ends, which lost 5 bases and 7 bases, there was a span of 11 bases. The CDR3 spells CASSGPQGGELFF. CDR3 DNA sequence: TGTGCCAGTAGTGGGCCCCAGGGCGGGGAGCTGTTTTTT. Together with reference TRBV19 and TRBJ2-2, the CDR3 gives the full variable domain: DGGITQSPKYLFRKEGQNVTLSCEQNLNHDAMYWYRQDPGQGLRLIYYSQIVNDFQKGDIAEGYSVSREKKESFPLTVTSAQKNPTAFYLCASSGPQGGELFFGEGSRLTVL.

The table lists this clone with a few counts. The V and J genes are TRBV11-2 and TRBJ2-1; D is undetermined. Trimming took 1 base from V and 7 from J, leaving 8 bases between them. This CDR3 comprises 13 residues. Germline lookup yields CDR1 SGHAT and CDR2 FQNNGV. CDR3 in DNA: TGTGCCAGCAGCTTAGGCGCGTGGAATGAGCAGTTCTTC. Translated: CASSLGAWNEQFF.

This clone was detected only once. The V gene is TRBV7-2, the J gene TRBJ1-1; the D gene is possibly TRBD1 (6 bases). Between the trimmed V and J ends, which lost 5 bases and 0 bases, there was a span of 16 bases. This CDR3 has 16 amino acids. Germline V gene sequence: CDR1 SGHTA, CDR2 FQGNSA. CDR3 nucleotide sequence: TGTGCCAGCAGCCACGACAGGTTGGGGGTGAACACTGAAGCTTTCTTT. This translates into CASSHDRLGVNTEAFF.

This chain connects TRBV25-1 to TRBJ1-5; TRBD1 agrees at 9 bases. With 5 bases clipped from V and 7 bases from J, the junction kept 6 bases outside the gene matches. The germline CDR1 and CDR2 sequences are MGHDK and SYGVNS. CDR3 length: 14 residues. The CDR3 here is CASSSRQGVQPQHF. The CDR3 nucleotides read TGTGCCAGCAGTTCTCGACAGGGGGTGCAGCCCCAGCATTTT.

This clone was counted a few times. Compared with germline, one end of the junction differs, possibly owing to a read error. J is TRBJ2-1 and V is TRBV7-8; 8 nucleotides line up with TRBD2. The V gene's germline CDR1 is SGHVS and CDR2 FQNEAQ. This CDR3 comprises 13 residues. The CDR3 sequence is CGSNGGAWGEQFF. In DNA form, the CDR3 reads TGCGGATCAAACGGGGGGGCGTGGGGAGAGCAGTTCTTC.

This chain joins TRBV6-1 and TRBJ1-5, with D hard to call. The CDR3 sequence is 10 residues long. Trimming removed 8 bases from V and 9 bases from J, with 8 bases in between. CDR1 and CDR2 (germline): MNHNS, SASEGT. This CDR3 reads CASGSSPQHF. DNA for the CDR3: TGTGCCAGCGGGAGTTCGCCCCAGCATTTT.

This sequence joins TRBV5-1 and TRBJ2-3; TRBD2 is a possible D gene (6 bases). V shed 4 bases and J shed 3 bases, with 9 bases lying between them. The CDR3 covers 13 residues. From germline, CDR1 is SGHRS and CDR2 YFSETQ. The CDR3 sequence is CASSAGGTDTQYF. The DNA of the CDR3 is TGCGCCAGCAGCGCTGGGGGGACAGATACGCAGTATTTT. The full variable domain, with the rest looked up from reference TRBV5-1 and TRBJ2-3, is KAGVTQTPRYLIKTRGQQVTLSCSPISGHRSVSWYQQTPGQGLQFLFEYFSETQRNKGNFPGRFSGRQFSNSRSEMNVSTLELGDSALYLCASSAGGTDTQYFGPGTRLTVL.

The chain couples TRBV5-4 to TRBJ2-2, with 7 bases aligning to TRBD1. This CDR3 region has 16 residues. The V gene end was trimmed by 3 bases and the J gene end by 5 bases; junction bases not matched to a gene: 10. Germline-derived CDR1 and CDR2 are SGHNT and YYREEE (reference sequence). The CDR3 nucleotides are TGTGCCAGCAGCTCCTCCAAGAGGGGGCGGACCGGGGAGCTGTTTTTT. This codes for CASSSSKRGRTGELFF.

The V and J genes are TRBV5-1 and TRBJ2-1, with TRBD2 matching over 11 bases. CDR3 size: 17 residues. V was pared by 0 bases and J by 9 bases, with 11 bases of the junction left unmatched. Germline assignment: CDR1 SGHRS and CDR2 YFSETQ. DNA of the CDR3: TGCGCCAGCAGCTTGGCTGCGGCTGGGACTAGCGGTATTGAGCAGTTCTTC. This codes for CASSLAAAGTSGIEQFF.

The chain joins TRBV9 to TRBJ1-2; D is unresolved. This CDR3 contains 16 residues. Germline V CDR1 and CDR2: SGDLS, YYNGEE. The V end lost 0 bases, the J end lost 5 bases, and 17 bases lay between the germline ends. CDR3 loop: CASSVASSGTGYGYTF. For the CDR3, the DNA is TGTGCCAGCAGCGTAGCATCATCAGGCACGGGATATGGCTACACCTTC.

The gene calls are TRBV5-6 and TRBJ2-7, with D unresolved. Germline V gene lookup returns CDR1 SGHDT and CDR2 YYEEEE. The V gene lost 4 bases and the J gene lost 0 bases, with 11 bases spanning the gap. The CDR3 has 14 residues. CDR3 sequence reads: CASSDSLISYEQYF. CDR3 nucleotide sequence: TGTGCCAGCAGCGACTCCCTGATCTCCTACGAGCAGTACTTC. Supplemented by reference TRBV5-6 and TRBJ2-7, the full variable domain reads DAGVTQSPTHLIKTRGQQVTLRCSPKSGHDTVSWYQQALGQGPQFIFQYYEEEERQRGNFPDRFSGHQFPNYSSELNVNALLLGDSALYLCASSDSLISYEQYFGPGTRLTVT.

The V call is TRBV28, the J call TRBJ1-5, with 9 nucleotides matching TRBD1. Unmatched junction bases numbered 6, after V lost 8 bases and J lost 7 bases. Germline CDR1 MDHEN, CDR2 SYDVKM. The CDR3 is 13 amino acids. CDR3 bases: TGTGCCAGCCTCCGGGACAGGGACCAGCCCCAGCATTTT. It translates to CASLRDRDQPQHF.

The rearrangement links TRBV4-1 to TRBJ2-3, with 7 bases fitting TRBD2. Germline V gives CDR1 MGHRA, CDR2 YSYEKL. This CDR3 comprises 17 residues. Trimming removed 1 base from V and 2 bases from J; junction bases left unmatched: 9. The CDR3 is CASSQVSSGEFTDTQYF. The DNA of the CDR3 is TGCGCCAGCAGCCAAGTATCCAGCGGGGAGTTCACAGATACGCAGTATTTT.

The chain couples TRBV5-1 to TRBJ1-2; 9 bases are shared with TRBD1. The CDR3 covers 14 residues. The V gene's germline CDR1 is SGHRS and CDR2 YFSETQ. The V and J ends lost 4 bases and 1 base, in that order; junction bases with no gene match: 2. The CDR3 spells CASSRTGDNYGYTF. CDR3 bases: TGCGCCAGCAGCCGGACAGGGGATAACTATGGCTACACCTTC.

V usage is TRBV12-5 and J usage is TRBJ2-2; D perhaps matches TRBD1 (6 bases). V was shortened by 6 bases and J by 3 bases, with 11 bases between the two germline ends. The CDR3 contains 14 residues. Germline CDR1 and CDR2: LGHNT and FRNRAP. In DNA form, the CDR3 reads TGTGCTAGTGGGCCCTACAGGGACACCGGGGAGCTGTTTTTT. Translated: CASGPYRDTGELFF.